Below are 28 T cell receptor beta chains sequenced from a single sample in a study of naive and memory T cell subsets. Amplification of ligated cDNA took four PCR rounds with SP2 and nested alpha and beta constant primers. TCRdb reprocessed the 5' RACE reads via MiXCR and lists one record per CDR3 protein. The sample gives tens of thousands of distinct CDR3 sequences, 7.2% of which show up once; about a tenth is in the top ten. The library had UMIs added by 3' ligation of an oligonucleotide to TCR cDNA. These receptors came from a male donor in good health.

This clonotype has a count of ten or more. The rearrangement links TRBV29-1 to TRBJ1-5; 7 bases match TRBD1. From germline, CDR1 is SQVTM and CDR2 ANQGSEA. This CDR3 contains 13 residues. V lost 6 bases, J lost 5 bases, and 7 bases stayed unmatched. Written as DNA, the CDR3 is TGCAGCGTAGCCACAGGGGAGTATCAGCCCCAGCATTTT. This codes for CSVATGEYQPQHF.

The chain is built from TRBV12-3 or TRBV12-4 and TRBJ2-2; either TRBD1 or TRBD2 may supply D (6 bases each). V lost 5 bases and J lost 6, with 16 bases in between. This CDR3 contains 15 residues. CDR3 region: CASSPPGAGAGELFF. For the CDR3, the DNA is TGTGCCAGCAGTCCACCGGGAGCAGGGGCCGGGGAGCTGTTTTTT.

The V gene is TRBV5-1, the J gene TRBJ2-7; TRBD1 matches at 8 bases. The J segment lost 2 bases and the V segment lost 3 bases, leaving 4 bases of the junction unmatched. The CDR3 totals 14 residues. In germline, CDR1 is SGHRS, CDR2 YFSETQ. The CDR3 region is CASSSDRGPYEQYF. Written as DNA, the CDR3 is TGCGCCAGCAGCTCCGACAGGGGACCCTACGAGCAGTACTTC.

The V and J genes are TRBV7-9 and TRBJ1-1, with no clear D. The CDR3 runs to 13 residues. Germline V lookup: CDR1 SEHNR, CDR2 FQNEAQ (reference sequence). V was pared by 8 bases and J by 5 bases, with 15 bases between. CDR3 in DNA: TGTGCCAGCGGGTCAGAAGGGATGACTGAAGCTTTCTTT. It codes for CASGSEGMTEAFF.

The table lists this clonotype with many counts. This sequence joins TRBV28 and TRBJ2-3; tentatively, D is TRBD2 (6 bases). Germline values: CDR1 MDHEN, CDR2 SYDVKM. The V end was cut by 6 bases, the J end by 2 bases, with 18 bases between. This CDR3 spans 16 amino acids. CDR3 residues: CASRTEGREITDTQYF. The CDR3 DNA sequence: TGTGCCAGCAGAACTGAAGGACGGGAGATCACAGATACGCAGTATTTT.

This clonotype has a handful of counts. The chain carries TRBV10-3 and TRBJ2-2; 8 bases are shared with TRBD2. After removal of 10 bases from V and 5 bases from J, the junction contained 12 bases not matched to a gene. The CDR3 is 15 amino acids. Looked up from germline, CDR1 is ENHRY and CDR2 is SYGVKD. CDR3 DNA: TGTGCCACCGCGGGGGGATCTCGAGGGACCGGGGAGCTGTTTTTT. It is translated as CATAGGSRGTGELFF.

This clonotype showed up many times. This chain connects TRBV6-5 to TRBJ1-1; D is possibly TRBD1 (6 bases). The germline V gene encodes CDR1 MNHEY and CDR2 SVGAGI. Trimming removed 8 bases at V and 2 bases at J, with 6 bases between. The CDR3 sequence is 11 residues long. CDR3 in amino acids: CASGGNTEAFF. DNA of the CDR3: TGTGCCAGCGGGGGCAACACTGAAGCTTTCTTT.

In this sample, this clonotype turned up many times. CDR3 region: CASSLVGAANYGYTF. The CDR3 region has the DNA TGCGCCAGCAGCTTGGTTGGCGCAGCTAACTATGGCTACACCTTC. The chain employs TRBV5-1 and TRBJ1-2; D is ambiguous. The CDR3 length is 15 residues. Trimming took off 0 bases at V and 0 bases at J, with 9 bases between the two ends. Germline V gene lookup returns CDR1 SGHRS and CDR2 YFSETQ.

This chain uses TRBV19 with TRBJ2-1; possible D gene TRBD2, 5 bases. This CDR3 has 14 amino acids. The V and J ends lost 4 bases and 6 bases respectively, with 13 bases between them. Germline loops: CDR1 LNHDA, CDR2 SQIVND (reference sequence). CDR3 coding DNA: TGTGCCAGTAGTAGTAGCGTGTTGACCAATGAGCAGTTCTTC. Translating gives CASSSSVLTNEQFF.

The J gene is TRBJ2-5, the V gene TRBV6-5; unclear D gene. The germline V gene has CDR1 MNHEY and CDR2 SVGAGI. The CDR3 is 13 amino acids. V lost 0 bases to trimming and J lost 3 bases, with 5 bases between them. The CDR3 loop is CASSYSSKETQYF. The CDR3 nucleotides are TGTGCCAGCAGTTACTCCAGCAAAGAGACCCAGTACTTC.

This clonotype was seen a few times. V gene TRBV20-1 combines with J gene TRBJ1-1; D might be TRBD1 (5 bases). V dropped 6 bases and J dropped 0 bases, with 17 bases sitting between them. CDR1 and CDR2 (germline): DFQATT, SNEGSKA (reference sequence). This CDR3 is built from 15 residues. The CDR3 here is CSAPPAGGMNTEAFF. As DNA, the CDR3 is TGCAGTGCGCCCCCAGCCGGGGGGATGAACACTGAAGCTTTCTTT.

The sample holds many counts of this clonotype. The genes are TRBV2 and TRBJ2-7; D is ambiguous. Trimming took 8 bases from V and 3 from J, leaving 11 bases between them. This CDR3 is 12 amino acids long. Germline CDR1 reads SNHLY; CDR2 reads FYNNEI. The DNA of the CDR3 is TGTGCCAGCGGGGTAGACGGCTACGAGCAGTACTTC. Translated: CASGVDGYEQYF.

This clonotype appeared a few times. J is TRBJ2-7 and V is TRBV7-2; D unclear. CDR1 SGHTA and CDR2 FQGNSA come from the germline V gene. Trimming cost V 0 bases and J 2 bases, with 5 bases left between them. This CDR3 is built from 13 residues. CDR3 DNA sequence: TGTGCCAGCAGCTTAGCGCTGCCCTACGAGCAGTACTTC. Encoded protein: CASSLALPYEQYF.

V usage is TRBV12-5 and J usage is TRBJ1-5; D remains unclear. The CDR3 runs 12 residues. Germline-derived CDR1 and CDR2 are LGHNT and FRNRAP. The ends were cut back, 5 bases at V and 11 bases at J, with 13 bases in the middle. The CDR3 nucleotides read TGTGCTAGTGGTCTAGGGAGTGGGGCCCAGCATTTT. This translates into CASGLGSGAQHF.

In this sample, this clonotype turned up a few times. An end of the junction differs from the germline gene, which may be a read error. The chain employs TRBV7-9 and TRBJ2-1, with a possible D match to TRBD2 (6 bases). Germline loops: CDR1 SEHNR, CDR2 FQNEAQ (reference sequence). This CDR3 has 14 residues. CDR3 coding DNA: TGTGCCAGCAGCGGAGGGACTTCCTTCAATGAGCAGTTCTTC. Translated: CASSGGTSFNEQFF.

The chain links TRBV5-1 to TRBJ2-1; 12 bases map to TRBD2. The CDR3 extends over 18 amino acids. Germline CDR1 is SGHRS and CDR2 is YFSETQ. V lost 0 bases, J lost 7 bases, and 11 bases stayed unmatched. CDR3 nucleotide sequence: TGCGCCAGCAGCTTGGGCGCTAGCGGGGGGGCGCTAGTGAATGAGCAGTTCTTC. Its protein product is CASSLGASGGALVNEQFF.

The rearrangement uses TRBV7-6 and TRBJ1-5; D may be TRBD1 (6 bases). This CDR3 spans 12 amino acids. The germline V gene has CDR1 SGHVS and CDR2 FNYEAQ. V dropped 8 bases and J dropped 7 bases, with 12 bases sitting between them. Here the CDR3 reads CASGTGQQPQHF. CDR3 coding DNA: TGTGCCAGCGGTACAGGGCAACAGCCCCAGCATTTT.

The chain is built from TRBV3-1 and TRBJ2-2; a possible D gene is TRBD1 (5 bases). The germline CDR1 and CDR2 sequences are LGHDT and YNNKEL (reference sequence). With 3 bases removed from V and 4 bases from J, the gap between germline ends came to 6 bases. CDR3 length: 13 amino acids. CDR3 DNA sequence: TGTGCCAGCAGCCAGACAGTCACCGGGGAGCTGTTTTTT. Translating gives CASSQTVTGELFF.

This clonotype was detected a few times. The J gene is TRBJ2-2, the V gene TRBV7-9; unclear D gene. V was clipped by 5 bases and J by 3 bases, with 13 bases between them. CDR3 length: 15 amino acids. Germline V gene data show CDR1 as SEHNR and CDR2 as FQNEAQ (reference sequence). The CDR3: CASSPWTEYTGELFF. In DNA, the CDR3 is TGTGCCAGCAGCCCATGGACCGAATACACCGGGGAGCTGTTTTTT.

The chain employs TRBV27 and TRBJ2-7, with unresolved D. The CDR3 totals 10 residues. CDR1 and CDR2 from the germline V gene are MNHEY and SMNVEV (reference sequence). V gave up 7 bases and J gave up 7 bases, with 8 bases separating them. The CDR3 DNA reads as TGTGCCAGCACCCTCAGGGAGCAGTACTTC. It is translated as CASTLREQYF.

The chain combines TRBV14 with TRBJ2-3; D is unclear. Germline V lookup: CDR1 SGHDN, CDR2 FVKESK. CDR3 size: 15 residues. Trimming stripped 4 bases from V and 1 base from J, with 12 bases between. DNA of the CDR3: TGTGCCAGCAGCCGAGACGGGCTAGGCACAGATACGCAGTATTTT. Protein: CASSRDGLGTDTQYF.

This clonotype was counted many times. The rearrangement joins TRBV29-1 to TRBJ2-5; the D is unclear. Germline CDR1 and CDR2: SQVTM and ANQGSEA. The CDR3 is made up of 12 amino acids. Between the trimmed V and J ends, which lost 5 bases and 2 bases, there was a span of 9 bases. The CDR3 coding sequence is TGCAGCGTTAAACCCACTCAAGAGACCCAGTACTTC. Amino acid sequence: CSVKPTQETQYF.

Concerning this clonotype: A clone one base away is much larger, so this may be a read error. The genes are TRBV12-3 or TRBV12-4 and TRBJ2-3; the D call may be TRBD1 or TRBD2 (7 bases each). The CDR3 totals 15 residues. The CDR3 sequence: CASSLAGGGTDTKYF. CDR3 nucleotide sequence: TGTGCCAGCAGTTTAGCGGGAGGGGGCACAGATACGAAGTATTTT.

This clonotype was detected only a few times. The rearrangement joins TRBV6-1 to TRBJ1-2; D call uncertain. From germline, CDR1 is MNHNS and CDR2 SASEGT. The CDR3 has 13 residues. V lost 6 bases and J 4 bases, leaving 12 bases between the germline ends. This CDR3 reads CASRMIPSYGYTF. CDR3 in DNA: TGTGCCAGCAGGATGATCCCAAGCTATGGCTACACCTTC.

This clonotype rates as medium-sized. The chain joins TRBV7-9 to TRBJ2-5; D gene unclear. The CDR3 consists of 13 residues. The germline gives CDR1 SEHNR, CDR2 FQNEAQ (reference sequence). The V and J ends lost 2 bases and 2 bases respectively, with 6 bases between them. The CDR3 DNA reads as TGTGCCAGCAGCTTAATGGATCAAGAGACCCAGTACTTC. Translating gives CASSLMDQETQYF.

This sequence joins TRBV29-1 and TRBJ2-1, with 9 bases fitting TRBD1. The CDR3 consists of 14 residues. V lost 7 bases and J lost 7; bases outside the gene matches: 11. Looked up from germline, CDR1 is SQVTM and CDR2 is ANQGSEA. The CDR3 DNA follows: TGCAGCGCACTACAGGGGGCGCCAAGGAATGAGCAGTTCTTC. Translating gives CSALQGAPRNEQFF.

This clonotype occurred a few times. The chain links TRBV13 to TRBJ2-2; possible D gene TRBD2, 5 bases. Trimming took off 1 base at V and 0 bases at J, with 6 bases between the two ends. The length of the CDR3 is 15 residues. CDR1 is PRHDT, CDR2 FYEKMQ, per germline (reference sequence). DNA of the CDR3: TGTGCCAGCAGCTTAGCCGGGGCGAACACCGGGGAGCTGTTTTTT. Translation gives CASSLAGANTGELFF.

This clonotype has ten or more counts. The chain is built from TRBV6-5 and TRBJ2-3, with D unclear. The V end was cut by 4 bases, the J end by 5 bases, with 10 bases between. Germline V gene data show CDR1 as MNHEY and CDR2 as SVGAGI. This CDR3 has 13 residues. CDR3 sequence (DNA): TGTGCCAGCAGTTTAAACTCCATAGATACGCAGTATTTT. Its translation: CASSLNSIDTQYF.